A single sample is the source of the 27 T cell receptor beta chains below, sequenced in a study of cytomegalovirus exposure and HLA in healthy donors. A multiplex PCR was run with 60 Vbeta primers and 13 Jbeta primers. Libraries were prepared by immunoSEQ multiplex PCR; TCRdb keeps only in-frame clonotypes and omits some of them. Of about 130,000 clones in the sample, around 84% were seen once. The specimen was PBMCs. These receptors all come from a middle-aged man in good health and CMV-seronegative.

This chain links TRBV5-1 with TRBJ1-5; D remains unclear. The V end was cut by 0 bases, the J end by 6 bases, with 10 bases between. Germline-derived CDR1 and CDR2 are SGHRS and YFSETQ. The CDR3 runs to 14 residues. CDR3 nucleotides: TGCGCCAGCAGCTTGGGGACGGGAGGTCAGCCCCAGCATTTT. Its translation: CASSLGTGGQPQHF. The variable domain in full, with the rest retrieved from reference TRBV5-1 and TRBJ1-5, is KAGVTQTPRYLIKTRGQQVTLSCSPISGHRSVSWYQQTPGQGLQFLFEYFSETQRNKGNFPGRFSGRQFSNSRSEMNVSTLELGDSALYLCASSLGTGGQPQHFGDGTRLSIL.

The chain joins TRBV25-1 to TRBJ2-7; no firm D call. The V end lost 3 bases, the J end lost 3 bases, and 6 bases lay between the germline ends. Looked up from germline, CDR1 is MGHDK and CDR2 is SYGVNS. This CDR3 has 12 amino acids. The CDR3 here is CASSDRNYEQYF. Here the CDR3 DNA reads TGTGCCAGCAGTGACAGGAACTACGAGCAGTACTTC.

The rearrangement uses TRBV5-6 and TRBJ1-5, with D perhaps matching TRBD1 (6 bases). CDR1 is SGHDT, CDR2 YYEEEE, per germline. V dropped 4 bases and J dropped 4 bases, with 15 bases sitting between them. CDR3 size: 15 residues. This chain's CDR3 is CASSLTGTINQPQHF. CDR3 in DNA: TGTGCCAGCAGCCTAACCGGGACAATAAATCAGCCCCAGCATTTT.

This sequence joins TRBV29-1 and TRBJ1-1; TRBD1 matches at 8 bases. V shed 7 bases and J 3 bases; nucleotides not matched to a gene: 7. The CDR3 runs to 13 residues. CDR1 and CDR2 (germline): SQVTM, ANQGSEA. This CDR3 is CSGWTGQDTEAFF. In nucleotides, the CDR3 is TGCAGCGGCTGGACAGGGCAAGACACTGAAGCTTTCTTT.

J is TRBJ2-7 and V is TRBV6-5; TRBD1 matches at 9 bases. The V gene end was trimmed by 5 bases and the J gene end by 2 bases; junction bases not matched to a gene: 4. Looked up from germline, CDR1 is MNHEY and CDR2 is SVGAGI. The CDR3 covers 14 residues. The CDR3, as DNA: TGTGCCAGCAGTGACCGGGACAGGGCCTACGAGCAGTACTTC. This translates into CASSDRDRAYEQYF.

The chain couples TRBV10-3 to TRBJ2-5, with D perhaps matching TRBD1 (6 bases). Germline CDR1 reads ENHRY; CDR2 reads SYGVKD. The CDR3 covers 14 residues. V was clipped by 4 bases and J by 7 bases, with 16 bases between them. CDR3 amino acids: CAISAQGTRGTQYF. For the CDR3, the DNA is TGTGCCATCAGTGCACAGGGAACAAGAGGGACCCAGTACTTC.

The chain employs TRBV5-6 and TRBJ2-3; 7 nucleotides match TRBD1. Germline V gene data show CDR1 as SGHDT and CDR2 as YYEEEE. The CDR3 sequence is 15 residues long. Trimming took 1 base from V and 0 from J; bases not matched to a gene: 2. The CDR3 DNA reads as TGTGCCAGCAGCTTGATACAGGGGAGCACAGATACGCAGTATTTT. Translated, it gives CASSLIQGSTDTQYF.

The gene calls are TRBV4-2 and TRBJ2-2; possibly TRBD2 for D (6 bases). The germline V gene encodes CDR1 LGHNA and CDR2 YNFKEQ. Trimming took 1 base from V and 6 from J, leaving 15 bases between them. The CDR3 is 16 residues long. Here the CDR3 DNA reads TGTGCCAGCAGCCAAGCCGCGGGGAGTGTTGCCGGGGAGCTGTTTTTT. Its protein product is CASSQAAGSVAGELFF.

This chain links TRBV19 with TRBJ1-4; 10 nucleotides agree with TRBD1. J was trimmed by 5 bases and V by 6 bases; bases with no gene match: 3. The germline gives CDR1 LNHDA, CDR2 SQIVND (reference sequence). CDR3 length: 14 residues. CDR3 loop: CASRPTGGNEKLFF. As DNA, the CDR3 is TGTGCCAGTAGACCGACAGGGGGCAATGAAAAACTGTTTTTT.

The rearrangement links TRBV4-1 to TRBJ2-2, with TRBD2 identical over 13 bases. The ends lost 3 bases at V and 4 bases at J; junction bases unmatched: 2. In germline, CDR1 is MGHRA, CDR2 YSYEKL. The CDR3 has 16 amino acids. The CDR3 sequence: CASSHGTSGATGELFF. As DNA, the CDR3 is TGCGCCAGCAGCCACGGGACTAGCGGGGCCACCGGGGAGCTGTTTTTT.

The chain carries TRBV4-3 and TRBJ1-2; the D is unclear. Germline V gives CDR1 LGHNA, CDR2 YSLEER. The CDR3 consists of 16 residues. V was shortened by 3 bases and J by 0 bases, with 14 bases between the two germline ends. This CDR3 is CASSQEQRLANYGYTF. The CDR3 coding sequence is TGCGCCAGCAGCCAGGAGCAGAGACTAGCTAACTATGGCTACACCTTC.

This chain connects TRBV29-1 to TRBJ2-7; D is unresolved. V dropped 4 bases and J dropped 2 bases, with 9 bases sitting between them. There are 12 residues in the CDR3. Looked up from germline, CDR1 is SQVTM and CDR2 is ANQGSEA. The CDR3 loop is CSVGDIPYEQYF. The CDR3 DNA is TGCAGCGTTGGTGACATTCCCTACGAGCAGTACTTC.

This chain links TRBV5-4 with TRBJ2-5; no reliable D call. Trimming cost V 1 base and J 11 bases, with 15 bases left between them. Germline V gene data show CDR1 as SGHNT and CDR2 as YYREEE (reference sequence). The CDR3 runs to 13 residues. The CDR3 region has the DNA TGTGCCAGCAGCTTGCGAGGCAATGAAGAGCAGTACTTC. It is translated as CASSLRGNEEQYF.

The V call is TRBV27, the J call TRBJ2-7, with D unclear. The germline CDR1 and CDR2 sequences are MNHEY and SMNVEV (reference sequence). The CDR3 covers 18 residues. The V gene lost 0 bases and the J gene lost 0 bases, with 18 bases spanning the gap. As DNA, the CDR3 is TGTGCCAGCAGTTTATCCCCCTTGACACTTATCAACTCCTACGAGCAGTACTTC. This encodes CASSLSPLTLINSYEQYF.

A few counts support this clone. CDR3 DNA sequence: TGTGCCAGCAGCGCCCGGTACGAGCAGTACTTC. Translating it yields CASSARYEQYF. The chain couples TRBV2 to TRBJ2-7; no definite D call. CDR3 length: 11 amino acids. Deletions cut 6 bases from V and 4 bases from J, with 7 bases between. Per germline, CDR1 SNHLY and CDR2 FYNNEI.

This chain connects TRBV4-1 to TRBJ2-2; 11 bases are shared with TRBD2. V was pared by 6 bases and J by 0 bases, with 3 bases of the junction left unmatched. The CDR3 is 16 residues long. CDR1 is MGHRA and CDR2 is YSYEKL in the germline V gene. CDR3 region: CASRAGLAANTGELFF. CDR3 DNA: TGCGCCAGCAGGGCGGGACTAGCGGCGAACACCGGGGAGCTGTTTTTT.

The chain is built from TRBV18 and TRBJ2-5, with D perhaps TRBD2 (6 bases). This CDR3 spans 15 amino acids. Germline V gives CDR1 KGHSH, CDR2 LQKENI. V dropped 3 bases and J dropped 5 bases, with 16 bases sitting between them. The CDR3 is CASSPDQGAGETQYF. The CDR3 DNA is TGTGCCAGCTCACCTGATCAGGGTGCGGGGGAGACCCAGTACTTC.

V is TRBV5-1 and J is TRBJ1-1, with D perhaps TRBD1 (5 bases). Looked up from germline, CDR1 is SGHRS and CDR2 is YFSETQ. The CDR3 spans 14 residues. V was clipped by 4 bases and J by 1 base, with 11 bases between them. The CDR3 protein is CASSGTGTNTEAFF. The CDR3, as DNA: TGCGCCAGCAGCGGCACAGGAACGAACACTGAAGCTTTCTTT.

This chain links TRBV23-1 with TRBJ2-7; D call uncertain. TRBV23-1 has ORF status, its function being uncertain. CDR3 length: 14 residues. Between the trimmed V and J ends, which lost 4 bases and 6 bases, there was a span of 16 bases. The CDR3 coding sequence is TGCGCCAGCAGTCGGGCGAGTCCCAACCTCGAGCAGTACTTC. The encoded protein is CASSRASPNLEQYF.

Here the CDR3 reads CASSSSFTTGGKYEQYF. In DNA, the CDR3 is TGTGCCAGCAGTTCCTCCTTTACGACAGGGGGCAAGTACGAGCAGTACTTC. The chain has TRBV28 and TRBJ2-7; 10 nucleotides align to TRBD1. The CDR3 is 17 amino acids. CDR1 is MDHEN, CDR2 SYDVKM, per germline. J lost 4 bases, V lost 4 bases, and 13 bases had no gene match. Drawing the rest from reference TRBV28 and TRBJ2-7, the complete variable domain is DVKVTQSSRYLVKRTGEKVFLECVQDMDHENMFWYRQDPGLGLRLIYFSYDVKMKEKGDIPEGYSVSREKKERFSLILESASTNQTSMYLCASSSSFTTGGKYEQYFGPGTRLTVT.

V gene TRBV4-2 combines with J gene TRBJ1-1; 8 bases align to TRBD1. Germline V gene data show CDR1 as LGHNA and CDR2 as YNFKEQ. Trimming took 5 bases from V and 3 from J; bases not matched to a gene: 11. The CDR3 is 16 amino acids. The CDR3 spells CASSSGQGHGDTEAFF. The CDR3 bases are TGTGCCAGCAGCTCTGGACAGGGCCATGGGGACACTGAAGCTTTCTTT.

The CDR3 region has the DNA TGCGCCAGCAGCTTGGATTACAGGGGCCATCGAGAGACCCAGTACTTC. Translated, it gives CASSLDYRGHRETQYF. This chain joins TRBV5-1 and TRBJ2-5, with TRBD1 matching over 7 bases. The germline V gene encodes CDR1 SGHRS and CDR2 YFSETQ. J lost 4 bases, V lost 0 bases, and 9 bases had no gene match. The CDR3 covers 16 residues.

CDR3 region: CASSPYPRREPSSYNEQFF. The CDR3 DNA is TGTGCCAGCAGCCCTTACCCGAGGCGGGAACCGAGCTCCTACAATGAGCAGTTCTTC. The chain joins TRBV7-9 to TRBJ2-1; a possible D gene is TRBD2 (6 bases). V lost 5 bases to trimming and J lost 0 bases, with 23 bases between them. Germline lookup yields CDR1 SEHNR and CDR2 FQNEAQ (reference sequence). The CDR3 spans 19 residues.

In its sample, this clone was seen a few times. This chain uses TRBV18 with TRBJ1-4; possibly TRBD1 for D (6 bases). The V end was cut by 6 bases, the J end by 5 bases, with 19 bases between. The CDR3 spans 16 residues. CDR1 is KGHSH, CDR2 LQKENI, per germline. Here the CDR3 reads CASSLNRAGENEKLFF. Here the CDR3 DNA reads TGTGCCAGCTCCCTTAATCGGGCAGGGGAAAATGAAAAACTGTTTTTT.

The chain combines TRBV4-3 with TRBJ1-1, with D uncertain. CDR3 length: 16 residues. Germline CDR1 and CDR2: LGHNA and YSLEER. The germline V and J ends were trimmed by 0 bases and 0 bases, with 11 bases remaining between them. Here the CDR3 reads CASSQDISRLNTEAFF. CDR3 DNA: TGCGCCAGCAGCCAAGATATTAGCAGATTGAACACTGAAGCTTTCTTT.

The rearrangement joins TRBV6-1 to TRBJ1-2, with TRBD1 as a possible D gene (5 bases). Germline CDR1 is MNHNS and CDR2 is SASEGT. The CDR3 loop spans 15 amino acids. V shed 5 bases and J shed 2 bases, with 15 bases lying between them. The CDR3 spells CASSWVRGGNYGYTF. As DNA, the CDR3 is TGTGCCAGCAGTTGGGTCCGGGGGGGGAACTATGGCTACACCTTC.

This sequence joins TRBV9 and TRBJ1-6; the D is unclear. V was pared by 0 bases and J by 7 bases, with 8 bases between. The germline gives CDR1 SGDLS, CDR2 YYNGEE. The CDR3 runs 14 residues. CDR3 nucleotide sequence: TGTGCCAGCAGCGTAGACGGTAAGAATTCACCCCTCCACTTT. This codes for CASSVDGKNSPLHF.